This TCR beta chain originates from a study of blood T cells in healthy people across ages. PCR was performed a second time for 7 to 11 cycles using a sample-barcoded 5' primer and a J-beta primer mix. Each CDR3 protein gets one entry after TCRdb re-called the 5' RACE reads with MiXCR. The sample records about 1.8 million distinct CDR3 sequences, roughly 50% being singletons. Points from the study as a whole: Unsorted PBMC input precluded a conclusive naive versus antigen-experienced comparison.

On this clonotype: The antigen remains unidentified.

This CDR3 is built from 22 residues. The clonotype comes from a woman aged 40 to 55 in good health. The genes are TRBV21-1 and TRBJ2-7; TRBD1 is the table's D call, not checked against the DNA. TRBV21-1 is classified as a pseudogene. Sequenced input: blood. The CDR3 nucleotides read TGTGCCAGCAGCAAAGTTGCGGCAGGGGGGCCATCGGTTCATAGCAGTTCCTACGAGCAGTACTTC. Residues: CASSKVAAGGPSVHSSSYEQYF.